This TCR beta chain was sequenced during a study of T-cell memory formation after mild COVID-19. The wider study: Clustering of TCRs was largely donor specific.

Overall study findings and caveats: Prior to infection, memory already included some responding clones, suggesting cross-reactive memory joined. Contracting clones localized mainly to CM and EM when CD4+ and mainly to EMRA when CD8+. Researchers could not confirm that second-wave clones peaking on day 37 targeted SARS-CoV-2.

In the case of this clonotype: Its target is not known.

The CDR3 is made up of 11 amino acids. With 8 bases clipped from V and 10 bases from J, the junction kept 5 bases outside the gene matches. CDR1 MNHEY and CDR2 SVGEGT come from the germline V gene. TCRdb used MiXCR to reprocess the 5' RACE reads, holding one entry per CDR3 protein. The sample holds under 200,000 distinct CDR3 sequences, roughly 10% seen once. Sequenced material: PBMCs or a T cell subset sorted from them (not recorded which). The rearrangement joins TRBV6-2 or TRBV6-3 to TRBJ2-1; TRBD2 aligns across 7 bases. This receptor was obtained from a young man who had mild COVID-19 (a few samples of this study predate the infection). Cell type and time point are not known. The chain's CDR3 is CASRLAVEQFF. DNA of the CDR3: TGTGCCAGCCGCCTAGCGGTCGAGCAGTTCTTC.